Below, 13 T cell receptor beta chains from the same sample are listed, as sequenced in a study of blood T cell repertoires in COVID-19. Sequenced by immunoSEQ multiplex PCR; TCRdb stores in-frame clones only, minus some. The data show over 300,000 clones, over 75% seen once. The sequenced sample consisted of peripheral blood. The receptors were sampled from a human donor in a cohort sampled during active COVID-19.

The CDR3 loop reads CASSSPGQGAAGEQYF. In DNA, the CDR3 is TGTGCCAGCAGTTCCCCGGGACAGGGGGCCGCGGGCGAGCAGTACTTC. V and J are TRBV27 and TRBJ2-7; 12 nucleotides match TRBD1. The CDR3 length is 16 residues. Trimming cost V 4 bases and J 6 bases; bases outside gene matches: 10. Germline V gives CDR1 MNHEY, CDR2 SMNVEV (reference sequence).

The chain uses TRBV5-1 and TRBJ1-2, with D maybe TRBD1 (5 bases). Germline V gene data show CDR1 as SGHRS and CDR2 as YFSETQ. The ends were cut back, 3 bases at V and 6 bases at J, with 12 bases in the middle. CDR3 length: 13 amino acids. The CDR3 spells CASSSGGVDGYTF. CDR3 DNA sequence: TGCGCCAGCAGCTCTGGGGGGGTTGATGGCTACACCTTC.

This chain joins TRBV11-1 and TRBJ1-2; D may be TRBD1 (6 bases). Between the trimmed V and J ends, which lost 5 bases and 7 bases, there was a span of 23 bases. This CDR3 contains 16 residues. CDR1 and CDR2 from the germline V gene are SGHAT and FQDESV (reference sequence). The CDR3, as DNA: TGTGCCAGCAGCCCCAGTGGGGGCCCCCCCATATTTGGCTACACCTTC. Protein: CASSPSGGPPIFGYTF.

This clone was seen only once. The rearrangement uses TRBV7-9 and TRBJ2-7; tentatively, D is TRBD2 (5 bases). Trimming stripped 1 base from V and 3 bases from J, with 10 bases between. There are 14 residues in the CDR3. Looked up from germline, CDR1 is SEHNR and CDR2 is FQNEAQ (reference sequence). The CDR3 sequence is CASSLDRGDYEQYF. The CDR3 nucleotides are TGTGCCAGCAGCTTAGATCGGGGAGACTACGAGCAGTACTTC.

The CDR3 DNA sequence: TGTGCCAGCAGCCAAAATCCGTTCCCCTACAATGAGCAGTTCTTC. Translation gives CASSQNPFPYNEQFF. The chain couples TRBV3-1 (or the pseudogene TRBV3-2) to TRBJ2-1; D remains ambiguous. V was clipped by 2 bases and J by 2 bases, with 10 bases between them. In germline, CDR1 is LGHDT, CDR2 YNNKEL (reference sequence). There are 15 residues in the CDR3.

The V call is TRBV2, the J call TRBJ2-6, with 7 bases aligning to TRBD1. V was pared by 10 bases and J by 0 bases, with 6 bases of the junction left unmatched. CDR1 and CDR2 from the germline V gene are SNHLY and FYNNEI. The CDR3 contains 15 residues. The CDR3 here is CAIQGQSSGANVLTF. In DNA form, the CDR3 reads TGTGCCATCCAGGGACAGAGCTCTGGGGCCAACGTCCTGACTTTC.

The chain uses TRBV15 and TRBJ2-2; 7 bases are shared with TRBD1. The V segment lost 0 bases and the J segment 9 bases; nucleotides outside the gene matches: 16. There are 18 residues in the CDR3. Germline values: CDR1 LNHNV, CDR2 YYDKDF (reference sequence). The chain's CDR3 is CATSRDPPGRQGRRELFF. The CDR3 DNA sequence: TGTGCCACCAGCAGAGATCCCCCGGGTCGACAGGGCCGACGGGAGCTGTTTTTT. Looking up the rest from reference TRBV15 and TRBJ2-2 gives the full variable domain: DAMVIQNPRYQVTQFGKPVTLSCSQTLNHNVMYWYQQKSSQAPKLLFHYYDKDFNNEADTPDNFQSRRPNTSFCFLDIRSPGLGDTAMYLCATSRDPPGRQGRRELFFGEGSRLTVL.

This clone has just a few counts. CDR3 in amino acids: CASSTGQGYSNQPQHF. CDR3 DNA sequence: TGTGCCAGTAGTACCGGACAAGGGTATAGCAATCAGCCCCAGCATTTT. The chain carries TRBV19 and TRBJ1-5; D is possibly TRBD1 (5 bases). Germline V CDR1 and CDR2: LNHDA, SQIVND (reference sequence). V lost 4 bases and J lost 0, with 13 bases in between. The CDR3 is 16 amino acids.

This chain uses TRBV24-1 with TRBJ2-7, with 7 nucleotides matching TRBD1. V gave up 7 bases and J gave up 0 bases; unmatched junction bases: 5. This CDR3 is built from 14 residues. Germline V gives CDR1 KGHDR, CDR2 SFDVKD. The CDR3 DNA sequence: TGTGCCACCAGCGGGGACAGTTACTCCTACGAGCAGTACTTC. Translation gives CATSGDSYSYEQYF.

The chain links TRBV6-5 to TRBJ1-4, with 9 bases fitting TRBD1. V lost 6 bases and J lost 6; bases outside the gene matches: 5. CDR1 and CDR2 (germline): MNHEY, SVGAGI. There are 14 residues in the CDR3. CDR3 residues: CASSVDRGYEKLFF. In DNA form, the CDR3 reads TGTGCCAGCAGCGTAGACAGGGGGTATGAAAAACTGTTTTTT.

The CDR3 nucleotides are TGTGCCACCAGCAGACCCGGGACAGGGCGGGGGACCCAGTACTTC. The encoded protein is CATSRPGTGRGTQYF. This rearrangement joins TRBV15 to TRBJ2-5; 9 bases line up with TRBD1. The germline CDR1 and CDR2 sequences are LNHNV and YYDKDF (reference sequence). The CDR3 has 15 amino acids. Trimming at V came to 2 bases and at J to 7 bases, leaving 8 bases not matched to a gene.

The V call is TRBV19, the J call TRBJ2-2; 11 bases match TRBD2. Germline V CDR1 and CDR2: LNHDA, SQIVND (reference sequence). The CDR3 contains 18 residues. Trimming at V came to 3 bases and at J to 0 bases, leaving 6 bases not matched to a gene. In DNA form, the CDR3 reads TGTGCCAGTAGTATTAGGGGACTAGCGGTATCGAACACCGGGGAGCTGTTTTTT. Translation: CASSIRGLAVSNTGELFF.

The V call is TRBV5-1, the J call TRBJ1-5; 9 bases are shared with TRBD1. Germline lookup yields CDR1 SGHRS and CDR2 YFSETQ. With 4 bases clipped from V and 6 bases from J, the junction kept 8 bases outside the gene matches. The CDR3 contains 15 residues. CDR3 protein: CASSTGQGSGQPQHF. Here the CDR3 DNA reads TGCGCCAGCAGCACCGGACAGGGGTCGGGTCAGCCCCAGCATTTT.